A single sample is the source of the 32 T cell receptor beta chains below, sequenced in a study of blood T cells in healthy people across ages. Then a second PCR, running roughly 7 to 11 cycles, was carried out with a sample-barcoded 5' primer and a J-beta primer mix. TCRdb re-derived calls from the 5' RACE reads in MiXCR, one entry per CDR3 protein. The profile covers about 680,000 distinct CDR3 sequences, with roughly 50% appearing a single time and approximately 32% taken by the ten largest. The sample was blood. The receptor set was obtained from a woman aged 60 to 75 in good health.

There are a few counts of this clonotype. The chain carries TRBV20-1 and TRBJ2-3; no firm D call. Trimming took off 6 bases at V and 2 bases at J, with 12 bases between the two ends. CDR3 length equals 13 residues. From germline, CDR1 is DFQATT and CDR2 SNEGSKA (reference sequence). The CDR3 protein is CSASPTSTDTQYF. The CDR3 DNA follows: TGCAGTGCCAGCCCAACCTCCACAGATACGCAGTATTTT.

Concerning this clonotype: The junction shows a germline mismatch at one end, possibly a read error. The V and J genes are TRBV28 and TRBJ2-3; D is unresolved. Germline V gene sequence: CDR1 MDHEN, CDR2 SYDVKM. CDR3 length: 12 residues. This CDR3 reads CAGSFPGDTQYF. CDR3 DNA: TGTGCCGGCAGTTTCCCCGGAGATACGCAGTATTTT.

This clonotype was observed at least ten times. CDR3 amino acids: CSVAYTRGQETQYF. CDR3 bases: TGCAGCGTTGCCTACACTCGGGGGCAAGAGACCCAGTACTTC. The chain employs TRBV29-1 and TRBJ2-5; possibly TRBD2 for D (6 bases). The CDR3 has 14 amino acids. V was shortened by 4 bases and J by 2 bases, with 14 bases between the two germline ends. Germline CDR1 is SQVTM and CDR2 is ANQGSEA.

This rearrangement joins TRBV7-2 to TRBJ2-7, with TRBD1 as a possible D gene (6 bases). The CDR3 has 13 residues. Trimming removed 8 bases at V and 0 bases at J, with 11 bases between. Germline values: CDR1 SGHTA, CDR2 FQGNSA. For the CDR3, the DNA is TGTGCCAGCGGATGGGGGCGCTCCTACGAGCAGTACTTC. Translating it yields CASGWGRSYEQYF.

The chain joins TRBV20-1 to TRBJ2-3; no clear D. The germline gives CDR1 DFQATT, CDR2 SNEGSKA (reference sequence). V lost 6 bases to trimming and J lost 7 bases, with 11 bases between them. The CDR3 is made up of 11 amino acids. CDR3 nucleotide sequence: TGCAGTGCGGCCCCGAAAAATACGCAGTATTTT. It translates to CSAAPKNTQYF.

This clonotype was picked up a small number of times. The chain uses TRBV7-2 and TRBJ2-5, with D perhaps TRBD1 (5 bases). The DNA end is a closer match to TRBJ2-7, so the J assignment may be wrong. The germline CDR1 and CDR2 sequences are SGHTA and FQGNSA. CDR3 length: 15 amino acids. The CDR3 reads CASRSWGWQGYEQYF. Here the CDR3 DNA reads TGTGCCAGCAGATCCTGGGGATGGCAGGGCTACGAGCAGTACTTC.

There are a few counts of this clonotype. J is TRBJ1-1 and V is TRBV6-5, with 7 bases lining up with TRBD1. With 5 bases clipped from V and 5 bases from J, the junction kept 2 bases outside the gene matches. CDR1 is MNHEY, CDR2 SVGAGI, per germline. This CDR3 contains 12 residues. The CDR3 DNA is TGTGCCAGCAGTAACAGGGGTACTGAAGCTTTCTTT. It translates to CASSNRGTEAFF.

This clonotype was seen only a few times. The rearrangement uses TRBV5-1 and TRBJ2-7; 11 bases are shared with TRBD2. The germline CDR1 and CDR2 sequences are SGHRS and YFSETQ. With V trimmed by 4 bases and J by 3 bases, 3 bases remained unmatched. The CDR3 consists of 14 residues. CDR3 sequence reads: CASSAGLADYEQYF. In DNA, the CDR3 is TGCGCCAGCAGCGCGGGACTAGCGGACTACGAGCAGTACTTC.

The chain recombines TRBV24-1 with TRBJ2-3; the D gene is possibly TRBD1 (5 bases). This CDR3 comprises 14 residues. CDR1 and CDR2 from the germline V gene are KGHDR and SFDVKD. V lost 5 bases and J lost 3, with 11 bases in between. For the CDR3, the DNA is TGTGCCACCAGTGTCGCAAGGGGTACAGATACGCAGTATTTT. Its protein is CATSVARGTDTQYF.

This clonotype has just a few counts. The V call is TRBV29-1, the J call TRBJ2-4, with 7 bases identical to TRBD1. TRBJ2-7 explains the end of the DNA better; the J call may be wrong. This CDR3 has 12 amino acids. The germline CDR1 and CDR2 sequences are SQVTM and ANQGSEA. CDR3 coding DNA: TGCAGCTATAACAGGGGTGGGTACGAGCAGTACTTC. Translation gives CSYNRGGYEQYF.

This chain links TRBV5-1 with TRBJ2-3; possible D gene TRBD1, 6 bases. Germline V lookup: CDR1 SGHRS, CDR2 YFSETQ. V was cut by 3 bases and J by 3 bases, with 14 bases left in between. CDR3 length: 15 amino acids. The CDR3 loop reads CASSWRRQGTDTQYF. CDR3 bases: TGCGCCAGCAGCTGGAGGAGGCAGGGGACAGATACGCAGTATTTT.

This clonotype was counted at least ten times. The V and J genes are TRBV2 and TRBJ1-2, with TRBD1 as a possible D gene (5 bases). Germline-derived CDR1 and CDR2 are SNHLY and FYNNEI. V lost 8 bases, J lost 2 bases, and 12 bases lay in between. The CDR3 consists of 13 residues. CDR3 region: CASVTDSNYGYTF. The CDR3 nucleotides read TGTGCCAGCGTGACAGATTCCAACTATGGCTACACCTTC.

This clonotype showed up just a few times. The chain recombines TRBV9 with TRBJ2-7; either TRBD1 or TRBD2 may fit D (5 bases each). The CDR3 contains 15 residues. Trimming removed 3 bases from V and 1 base from J, with 14 bases in between. The germline V gene encodes CDR1 SGDLS and CDR2 YYNGEE. The CDR3 DNA reads TGTGCCAGCAGCGCAGCTGACGGGACGTCCTACGAGCAGTACTTC. This translates into CASSAADGTSYEQYF.

This sequence joins TRBV12-3 or TRBV12-4 and TRBJ2-5; 16 nucleotides line up with TRBD2. The CDR3 is 16 residues long. V lost 8 bases, J lost 5 bases, and 8 bases stayed unmatched. The CDR3 loop reads CASGRGLAGGYETQYF. The CDR3 DNA reads as TGTGCCAGCGGGCGGGGACTAGCGGGAGGGTATGAGACCCAGTACTTC.

V is TRBV20-1 and J is TRBJ2-4; D ambiguous. V was pared by 4 bases and J by 1 base, with 5 bases between. The CDR3 spans 12 residues. Per the germline V gene, CDR1 is DFQATT and CDR2 is SNEGSKA (reference sequence). CDR3 in DNA: TGCAGTGCTAAAAAGGCCAAAAACATTCAGTACTTC. It yields the protein CSAKKAKNIQYF.

This chain joins TRBV2 and TRBJ1-2, with 9 bases identical to TRBD1. This CDR3 is built from 15 residues. The V gene end was trimmed by 4 bases and the J gene end by 3 bases; junction bases not matched to a gene: 6. Germline CDR1 and CDR2: SNHLY and FYNNEI. CDR3 sequence reads: CASSVGQGGYYGYTF. The CDR3 nucleotides read TGTGCCAGCAGTGTGGGACAGGGAGGTTACTATGGCTACACCTTC.

This clonotype appeared a few times. The chain links TRBV7-9 to TRBJ1-1; D may be TRBD1 (5 bases). The CDR3 has 12 residues. Germline lookup yields CDR1 SEHNR and CDR2 FQNEAQ (reference sequence). Trimming left V 5 bases short and J 8 bases short, with 12 bases between. The CDR3 is CASSPDPGEAFF. CDR3 bases: TGTGCCAGCAGCCCCGACCCAGGGGAAGCTTTCTTT.

This clonotype has more than one count but fewer than ten. The chain employs TRBV10-3 and TRBJ2-3; D is perhaps TRBD1 (6 bases). The germline gives CDR1 ENHRY, CDR2 SYGVKD. V was clipped by 2 bases and J by 5 bases, with 11 bases between them. The CDR3 loop spans 14 amino acids. DNA for the CDR3: TGTGCCATCAGTGAGGACAGGTCCCGAGATACGCAGTATTTT. Translating gives CAISEDRSRDTQYF.

The V call is TRBV28, the J call TRBJ2-6; D remains ambiguous. The CDR3 length is 17 residues. V was clipped by 2 bases and J by 0 bases, with 11 bases between them. Germline CDR1 MDHEN, CDR2 SYDVKM. The CDR3 sequence: CASSLNRICSGANVLTF. The CDR3, as DNA: TGTGCCAGCAGTTTAAACCGAATCTGCTCTGGGGCCAACGTCCTGACTTTC.

CDR3 amino acids: CATSDSAAGKNEKLFF. The CDR3 DNA sequence: TGTGCCACCAGTGATTCTGCGGCAGGGAAGAATGAAAAACTGTTTTTT. J is TRBJ1-4 and V is TRBV24-1, with D perhaps TRBD1 (5 bases). The V end lost 2 bases, the J end lost 5 bases, and 14 bases lay between the germline ends. The CDR3 contains 16 residues. Germline values: CDR1 KGHDR, CDR2 SFDVKD.

The rearrangement uses TRBV20-1 and TRBJ1-1; a weak D match, TRBD1 (5 bases). CDR3 length: 15 residues. The germline CDR1 and CDR2 sequences are DFQATT and SNEGSKA (reference sequence). Trimming pared 6 bases from V and 3 bases from J, leaving 20 bases between. The chain's CDR3 is CSATPGPQIYTEAFF. The CDR3 DNA sequence: TGCAGTGCCACCCCGGGACCGCAGATTTACACTGAAGCTTTCTTT.

The table lists this clonotype with a few counts. The chain uses TRBV4-2 and TRBJ2-1; TRBD2 aligns across 10 bases. The J segment lost 5 bases and the V segment lost 2 bases, leaving 12 bases of the junction unmatched. Germline V CDR1 and CDR2: LGHNA, YNFKEQ. The CDR3 is made up of 18 amino acids. Written as DNA, the CDR3 is TGTGCCAGCAGCCAAAAGAACAGCGGGAGGGGGGGAAACAATGAGCAGTTCTTC. Translating gives CASSQKNSGRGGNNEQFF.

This chain uses TRBV6-1 with TRBJ2-5, with unresolved D. The CDR3 extends over 21 amino acids. Deletions cut 6 bases from V and 4 bases from J, with 36 bases between. Germline V CDR1 and CDR2: MNHNS, SASEGT. CDR3 loop: CASSVPTASSPFVTRPETQYF. CDR3 DNA: TGTGCCAGCAGCGTCCCCACTGCCTCGTCCCCATTTGTGACCCGTCCAGAGACCCAGTACTTC.

The chain combines TRBV6-6 with TRBJ2-1, with 11 bases aligning to TRBD2. From germline, CDR1 is MNHNY and CDR2 SVGAGI (reference sequence). Trimming cost V 0 bases and J 8 bases; bases outside gene matches: 9. The CDR3 totals 17 residues. CDR3 residues: CASSYSRVPSGRHEQFF. DNA of the CDR3: TGTGCCAGCAGTTACTCGAGGGTTCCTAGCGGGAGGCATGAGCAGTTCTTC.

This clonotype was observed a few times. The genes are TRBV7-2 and TRBJ2-4; 11 bases align to TRBD2. Unmatched junction bases numbered 4, after V lost 5 bases and J lost 4 bases. The length of the CDR3 is 15 residues. Germline CDR1 reads SGHTA; CDR2 reads FQGNSA. The CDR3 spells CASSEGLAVKNIQYF. In DNA, the CDR3 is TGTGCCAGCAGCGAGGGACTAGCGGTAAAAAACATTCAGTACTTC.

This clonotype came up once. This chain uses TRBV29-1 with TRBJ2-1, with 8 bases fitting TRBD1. TRBJ2-7 explains the end of the DNA better; the J call may be wrong. CDR1 is SQVTM and CDR2 is ANQGSEA in the germline V gene. The CDR3 has 16 residues. The CDR3 loop is CSVEEGQGSSYNEQYF. CDR3 DNA sequence: TGCAGCGTTGAAGAAGGACAGGGAAGCTCCTACAATGAGCAGTACTTC.

The rearrangement links TRBV3-1 to TRBJ2-1; 12 bases are shared with TRBD1. The V gene end was trimmed by 1 base and the J gene end by 7 bases; junction bases not matched to a gene: 5. The CDR3 runs 16 residues. CDR1 and CDR2 from the germline V gene are LGHDT and YNNKEL (reference sequence). In DNA, the CDR3 is TGTGCCAGCAGCCAAGGGGGACAGGGGGCGCGGAATGAGCAGTTCTTC. Its protein product is CASSQGGQGARNEQFF.

The chain recombines TRBV4-2 with TRBJ1-4; tentatively, D is TRBD1 (5 bases). The CDR3 is 18 amino acids. The V gene lost 4 bases and the J gene lost 0 bases, with 18 bases spanning the gap. Germline CDR1 reads LGHNA; CDR2 reads YNFKEQ. The CDR3 DNA sequence: TGTGCCAGCAGCCGCCGCCGGGACGTTGCTGCAACTAATGAAAAACTGTTTTTT. This codes for CASSRRRDVAATNEKLFF.

This chain uses TRBV6-1 with TRBJ2-7, with 10 bases aligning to TRBD1. The J call may be wrong; the DNA end is better matched by TRBJ2-5. The germline CDR1 and CDR2 sequences are MNHNS and SASEGT. The CDR3 runs to 15 residues. CDR3 sequence (DNA): TGTGCCAGCAGTGAATATTGGGGACAGGGGGAGACCCAGTACTTC. This sequence encodes CASSEYWGQGETQYF.

V usage is TRBV5-6 and J usage is TRBJ2-7; 11 nucleotides agree with TRBD2. The closer fit of TRBJ2-5 to the DNA end suggests the J call may be wrong. Germline V gene sequence: CDR1 SGHDT, CDR2 YYEEEE. CDR3 size: 16 residues. Here the CDR3 reads CASSLFTGLAAETQYF. The CDR3 nucleotides are TGTGCCAGCAGCTTGTTTACGGGACTAGCGGCAGAGACCCAGTACTTC.

The chain joins TRBV7-3 to TRBJ2-1, with TRBD2 matching over 7 bases. V gave up 6 bases and J gave up 0 bases; unmatched junction bases: 5. The CDR3 sequence is 15 residues long. Germline values: CDR1 SGHTA, CDR2 FQGTGA. CDR3 in DNA: TGTGCCAGCAGTGATACTAGCGTCTCCTACAATGAGCAGTTCTTC. Translated: CASSDTSVSYNEQFF.

The V and J genes are TRBV4-3 and TRBJ2-3; 10 bases align to TRBD2. The CDR3 contains 16 residues. Germline V lookup: CDR1 LGHNA, CDR2 YSLEER. Trimming took 1 base from V and 5 from J; bases not matched to a gene: 6. The chain's CDR3 is CASSQGPSGRIDTQYF. The CDR3 nucleotides are TGCGCCAGCAGCCAAGGCCCTAGCGGGAGAATAGATACGCAGTATTTT.